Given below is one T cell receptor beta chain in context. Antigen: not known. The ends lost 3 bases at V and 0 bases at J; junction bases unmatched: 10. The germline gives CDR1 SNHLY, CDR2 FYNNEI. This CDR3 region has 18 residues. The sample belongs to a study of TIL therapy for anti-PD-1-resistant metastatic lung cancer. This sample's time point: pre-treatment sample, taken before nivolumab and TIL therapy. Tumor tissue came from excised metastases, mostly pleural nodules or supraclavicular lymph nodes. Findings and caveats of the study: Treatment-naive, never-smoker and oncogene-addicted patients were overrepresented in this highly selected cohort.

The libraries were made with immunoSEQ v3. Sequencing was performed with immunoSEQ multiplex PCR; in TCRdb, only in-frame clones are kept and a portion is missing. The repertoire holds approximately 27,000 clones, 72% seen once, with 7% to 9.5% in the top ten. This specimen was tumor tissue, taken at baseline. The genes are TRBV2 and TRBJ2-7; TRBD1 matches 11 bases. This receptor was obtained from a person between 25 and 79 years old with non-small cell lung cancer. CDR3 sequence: CASSDPGQGAHSSYEQYF. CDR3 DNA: TGTGCCAGCAGTGACCCTGGACAGGGGGCTCACAGCTCCTACGAGCAGTACTTC.